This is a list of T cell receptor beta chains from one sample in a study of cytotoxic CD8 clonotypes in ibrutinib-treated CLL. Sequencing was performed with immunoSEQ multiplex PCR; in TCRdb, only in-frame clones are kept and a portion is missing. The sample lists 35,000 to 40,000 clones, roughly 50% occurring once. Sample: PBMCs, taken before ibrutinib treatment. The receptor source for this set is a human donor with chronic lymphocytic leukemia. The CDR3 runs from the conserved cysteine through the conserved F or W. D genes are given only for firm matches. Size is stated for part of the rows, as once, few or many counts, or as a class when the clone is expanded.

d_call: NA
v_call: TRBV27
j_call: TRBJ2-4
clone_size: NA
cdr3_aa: CASKQELAKNIQYF
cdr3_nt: TGTGCCAGCAAACAGGAGTTAGCCAAAAACATTCAGTACTTC

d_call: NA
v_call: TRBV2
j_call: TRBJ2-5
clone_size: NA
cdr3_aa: CASAASRATQETQYF
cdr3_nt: TGTGCCAGCGCAGCTTCCAGGGCGACCCAAGAGACCCAGTACTTC

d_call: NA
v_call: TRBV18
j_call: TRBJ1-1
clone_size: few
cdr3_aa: CASSPRGRVTEAFF
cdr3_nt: TGTGCCAGCTCACCACGTGGCAGGGTCACTGAAGCTTTCTTT

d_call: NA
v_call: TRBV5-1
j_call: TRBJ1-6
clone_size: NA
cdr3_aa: CASSRLDSPLYNSPLHF
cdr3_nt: TGCGCCAGCAGCCGCCTGGACAGCCCGCTTTATAATTCACCCCTCCACTTT

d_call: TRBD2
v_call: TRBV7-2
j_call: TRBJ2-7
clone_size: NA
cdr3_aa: CASSPLGGLAGKYEQYF
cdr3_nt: TGTGCCAGCAGCCCCCTGGGAGGACTAGCGGGGAAATACGAGCAGTACTTC

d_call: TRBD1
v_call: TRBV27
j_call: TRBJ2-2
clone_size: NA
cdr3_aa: CASSLSYRTGLELFF
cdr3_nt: TGTGCCAGCAGCCTTTCATACAGGACAGGGCTGGAGCTGTTTTTT

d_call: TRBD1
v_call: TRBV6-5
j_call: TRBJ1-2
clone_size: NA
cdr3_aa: CASRNRQGAGYTF
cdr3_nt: TGTGCCAGCAGGAATCGGCAGGGGGCTGGCTACACCTTC

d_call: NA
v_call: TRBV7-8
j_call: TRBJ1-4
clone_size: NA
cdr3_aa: CASSPRGGSEKLFF
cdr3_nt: TGTGCCAGCAGCCCGCGAGGGGGGAGTGAAAAACTGTTTTTT

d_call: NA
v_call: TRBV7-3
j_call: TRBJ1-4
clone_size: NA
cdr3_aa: CASSLRGGTNEKLFF
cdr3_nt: TGTGCCAGCAGCTTAAGGGGTGGGACTAATGAAAAACTGTTTTTT

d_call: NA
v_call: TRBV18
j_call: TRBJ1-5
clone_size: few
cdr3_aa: CASSWGRFDQPQHF
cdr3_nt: TGTGCCAGCTCGTGGGGGCGGTTTGACCAGCCCCAGCATTTT

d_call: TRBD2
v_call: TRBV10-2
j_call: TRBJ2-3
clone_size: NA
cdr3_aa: CASSGGLAGGSTDTQYF
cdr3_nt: TGCGCCAGCAGCGGGGGACTAGCGGGGGGTAGCACAGATACGCAGTATTTT

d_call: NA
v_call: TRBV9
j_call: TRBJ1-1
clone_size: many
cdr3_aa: CASSERDTTMNTEAFF
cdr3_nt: TGTGCCAGCAGCGAACGGGACACTACTATGAACACTGAAGCTTTCTTT

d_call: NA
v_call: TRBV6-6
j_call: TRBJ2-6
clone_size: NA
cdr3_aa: CASSPLSPSGANVLTF
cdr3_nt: TGTGCCAGCAGTCCGCTCAGCCCTTCTGGGGCCAACGTCCTGACTTTC

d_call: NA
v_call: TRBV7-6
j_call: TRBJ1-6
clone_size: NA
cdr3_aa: CASSLDLENSPLHF
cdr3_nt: TGTGCCAGCAGCTTAGATCTGGAAAATTCACCCCTCCACTTT

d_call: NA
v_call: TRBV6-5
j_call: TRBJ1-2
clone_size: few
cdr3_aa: CASSYGRGNYGYTF
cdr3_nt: TGTGCCAGCAGTTACGGTAGGGGGAACTATGGCTACACCTTC

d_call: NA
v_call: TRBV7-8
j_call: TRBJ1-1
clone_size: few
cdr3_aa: CASSGGGMNTEAFF
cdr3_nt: TGTGCCAGCAGCGGAGGGGGTATGAACACTGAAGCTTTCTTT

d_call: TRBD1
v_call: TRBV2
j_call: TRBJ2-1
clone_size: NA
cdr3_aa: CASSPTGPANEQFF
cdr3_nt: TGTGCCAGCAGTCCGACAGGGCCCGCCAATGAGCAGTTCTTC

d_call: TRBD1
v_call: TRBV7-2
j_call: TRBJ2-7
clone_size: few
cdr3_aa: CASSPGTGQSYEQYF
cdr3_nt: TGTGCCAGCAGCCCCGGGACAGGGCAGTCCTACGAGCAGTACTTC

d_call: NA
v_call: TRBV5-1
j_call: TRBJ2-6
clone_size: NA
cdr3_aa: CASTLEGGAVNVLTF
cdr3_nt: TGCGCCAGCACCCTGGAGGGGGGCGCTGTCAACGTCCTGACTTTC

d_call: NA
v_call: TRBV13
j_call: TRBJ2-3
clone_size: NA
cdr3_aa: CASSLGFSADTQYF
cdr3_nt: TGTGCCAGCAGCTTAGGGTTTTCTGCAGATACGCAGTATTTT

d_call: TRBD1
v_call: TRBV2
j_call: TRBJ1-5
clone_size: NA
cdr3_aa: CASSSDRGRGGPQHF
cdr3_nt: TGTGCCAGCAGCTCAGACAGGGGGCGTGGGGGGCCCCAGCATTTT

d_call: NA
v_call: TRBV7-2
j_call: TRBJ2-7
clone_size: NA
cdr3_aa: CASSLYALTAGGLQYF
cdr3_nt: TGTGCCAGCAGCTTATACGCCTTGACGGCGGGCGGATTGCAGTACTTC

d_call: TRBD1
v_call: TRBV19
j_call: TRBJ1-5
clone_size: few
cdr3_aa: CASSRGQGAGQPQHF
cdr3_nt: TGTGCCAGTAGTAGGGGACAGGGGGCAGGACAGCCCCAGCATTTT

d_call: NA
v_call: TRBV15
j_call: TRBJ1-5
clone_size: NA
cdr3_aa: CATSPWGVNQPQHF
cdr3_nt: TGTGCCACCAGCCCATGGGGCGTCAATCAGCCCCAGCATTTT

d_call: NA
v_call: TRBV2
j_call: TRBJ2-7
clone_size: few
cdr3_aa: CASRQSSSYEQYF
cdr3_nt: TGTGCCAGCCGACAATCGAGCTCCTACGAGCAGTACTTC

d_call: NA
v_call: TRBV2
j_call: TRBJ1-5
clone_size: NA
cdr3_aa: CASSEALHGSQPQHF
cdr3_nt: TGTGCCAGCAGTGAAGCGCTTCATGGGAGTCAGCCCCAGCATTTT

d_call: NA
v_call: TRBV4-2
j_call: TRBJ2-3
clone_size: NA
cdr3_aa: CASSQEADIRTQYF
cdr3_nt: TGTGCCAGCAGCCAAGAGGCAGACATTCGGACGCAGTATTTT

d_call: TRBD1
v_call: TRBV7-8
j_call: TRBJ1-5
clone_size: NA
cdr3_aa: CASSLIAGQANQPQHF
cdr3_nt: TGTGCCAGCAGCTTAATTGCGGGACAGGCCAATCAGCCCCAGCATTTT

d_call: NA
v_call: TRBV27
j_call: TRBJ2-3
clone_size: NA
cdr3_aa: CASSTRGGKLTDTQYF
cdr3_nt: TGTGCCAGCAGTACTCGAGGTGGGAAGCTCACAGATACGCAGTATTTT

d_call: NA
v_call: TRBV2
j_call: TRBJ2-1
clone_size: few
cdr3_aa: CASSEGQQWRFF
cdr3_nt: TGTGCCAGCAGTGAAGGCCAGCAGTGGAGGTTCTTC

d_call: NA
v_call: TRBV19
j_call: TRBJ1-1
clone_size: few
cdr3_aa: CASWGRDTQNTEAFF
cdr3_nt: TGTGCCAGTTGGGGAAGGGACACTCAGAACACTGAAGCTTTCTTT

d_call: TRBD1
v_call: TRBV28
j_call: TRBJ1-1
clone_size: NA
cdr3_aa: CASSLIRDRGRVTEAFF
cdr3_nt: TGTGCCAGCAGTTTAATCCGGGACAGGGGGCGCGTAACTGAAGCTTTCTTT

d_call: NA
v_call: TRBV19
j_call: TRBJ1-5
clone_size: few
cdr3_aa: CASSIGMGQPQHF
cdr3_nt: TGTGCCAGTAGTATAGGGATGGGTCAGCCCCAGCATTTT

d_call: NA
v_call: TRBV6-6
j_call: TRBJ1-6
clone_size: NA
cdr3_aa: CASSYAGTNSPLHF
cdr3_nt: TGTGCCAGCAGTTACGCAGGGACGAATTCACCCCTCCACTTT

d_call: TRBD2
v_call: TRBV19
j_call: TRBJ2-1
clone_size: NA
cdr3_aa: CASSVIAGGEQFF
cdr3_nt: TGTGCCAGTAGTGTGATAGCGGGGGGTGAGCAGTTCTTC

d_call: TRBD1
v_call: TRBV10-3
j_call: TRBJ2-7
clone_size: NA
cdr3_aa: CAISRPGQGAGEQYF
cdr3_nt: TGTGCCATCAGTAGACCGGGACAGGGGGCGGGCGAGCAGTACTTC

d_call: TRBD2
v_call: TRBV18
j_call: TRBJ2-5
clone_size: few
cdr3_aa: CASSKRLAGKQETQYF
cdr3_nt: TGTGCCAGCTCAAAAAGACTAGCGGGCAAACAAGAGACCCAGTACTTC

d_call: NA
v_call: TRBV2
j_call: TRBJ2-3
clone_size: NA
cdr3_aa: CASSGGLAHRTDTQYF
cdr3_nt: TGTGCCAGCAGTGGGGGTCTAGCCCACAGGACAGATACGCAGTATTTT

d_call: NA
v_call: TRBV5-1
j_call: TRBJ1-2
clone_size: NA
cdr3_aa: CASSLDSGGYGYTF
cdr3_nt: TGCGCCAGCAGCTTGGACAGTGGAGGCTATGGCTACACCTTC

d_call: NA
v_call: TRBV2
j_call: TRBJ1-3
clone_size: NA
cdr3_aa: CASSDSMFGNTIYF
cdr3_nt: TGTGCCAGCAGTGATAGTATGTTCGGAAACACCATATATTTT

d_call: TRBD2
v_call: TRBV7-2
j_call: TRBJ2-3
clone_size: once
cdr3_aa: CASSSRLAGPTDTQYF
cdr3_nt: TGTGCCAGCAGCTCCCGACTAGCCGGACCCACAGATACGCAGTATTTT